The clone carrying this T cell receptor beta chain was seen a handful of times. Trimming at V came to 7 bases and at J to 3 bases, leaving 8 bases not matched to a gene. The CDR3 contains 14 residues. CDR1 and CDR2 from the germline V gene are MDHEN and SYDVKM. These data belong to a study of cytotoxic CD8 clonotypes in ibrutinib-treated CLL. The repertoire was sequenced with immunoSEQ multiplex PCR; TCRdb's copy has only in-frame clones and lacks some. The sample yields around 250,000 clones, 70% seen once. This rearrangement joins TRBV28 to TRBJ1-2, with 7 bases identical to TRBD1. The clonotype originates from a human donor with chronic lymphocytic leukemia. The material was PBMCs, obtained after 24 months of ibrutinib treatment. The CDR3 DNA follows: TGTGCCAGCACGCGACAGGGTTTCGACTATGGCTACACCTTC. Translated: CASTRQGFDYGYTF.